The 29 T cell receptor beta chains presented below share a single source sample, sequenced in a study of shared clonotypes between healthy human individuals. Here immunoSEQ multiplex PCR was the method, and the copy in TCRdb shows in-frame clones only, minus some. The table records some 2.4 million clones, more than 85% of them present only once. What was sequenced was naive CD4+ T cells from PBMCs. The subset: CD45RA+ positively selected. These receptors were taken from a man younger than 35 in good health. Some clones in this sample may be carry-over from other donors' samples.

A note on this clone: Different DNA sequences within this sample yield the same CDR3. CDR3 bases: TGCGCCAGCAGCCCGGGGACGGGCACAGATACGCAGTATTTT. Translated, it gives CASSPGTGTDTQYF. This chain joins TRBV5-1 and TRBJ2-3; tentatively, D is TRBD1 or TRBD2 (5 bases each). Trimming took 4 bases from V and 1 from J, leaving 10 bases between them. This CDR3 contains 14 residues. CDR1 and CDR2 (germline): SGHRS, YFSETQ.

The CDR3 DNA sequence: TGTGCCAGCAGTTTTGACAGGGCCTCCTACGAGCAGTACTTC. It specifies CASSFDRASYEQYF. The genes are TRBV27 and TRBJ2-7; TRBD1 matches 7 bases. CDR3 size: 14 residues. With 3 bases clipped from V and 0 bases from J, the junction kept 2 bases outside the gene matches. CDR1 and CDR2 (germline): MNHEY, SMNVEV (reference sequence).

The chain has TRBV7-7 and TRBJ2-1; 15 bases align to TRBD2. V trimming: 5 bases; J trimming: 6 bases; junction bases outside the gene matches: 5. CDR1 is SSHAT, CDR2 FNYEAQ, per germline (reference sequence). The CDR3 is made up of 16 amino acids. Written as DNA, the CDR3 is TGTGCCAGCAGCCCCCGGACTAGCGGGAGGGGCAATGAGCAGTTCTTC. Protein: CASSPRTSGRGNEQFF.

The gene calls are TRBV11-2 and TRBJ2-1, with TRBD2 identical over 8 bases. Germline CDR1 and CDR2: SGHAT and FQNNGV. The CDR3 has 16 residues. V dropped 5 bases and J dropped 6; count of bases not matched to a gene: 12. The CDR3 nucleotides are TGTGCCAGCAGCCCAGGGGCTAGCGGGTTAGTCAATGAGCAGTTCTTC. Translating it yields CASSPGASGLVNEQFF.

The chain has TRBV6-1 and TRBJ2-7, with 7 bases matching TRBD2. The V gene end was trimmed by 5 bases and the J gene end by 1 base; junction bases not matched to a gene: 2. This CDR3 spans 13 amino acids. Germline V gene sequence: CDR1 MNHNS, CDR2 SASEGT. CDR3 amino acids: CASSLAGSYEQYF. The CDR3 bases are TGTGCCAGCAGTTTAGCGGGTTCCTACGAGCAGTACTTC.

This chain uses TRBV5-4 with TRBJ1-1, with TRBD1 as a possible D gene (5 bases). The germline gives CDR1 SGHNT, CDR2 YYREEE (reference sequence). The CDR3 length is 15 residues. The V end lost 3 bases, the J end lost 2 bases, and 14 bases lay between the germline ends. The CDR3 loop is CASSSPVQENTEAFF. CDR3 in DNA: TGTGCCAGCAGCTCACCCGTACAGGAAAACACTGAAGCTTTCTTT.

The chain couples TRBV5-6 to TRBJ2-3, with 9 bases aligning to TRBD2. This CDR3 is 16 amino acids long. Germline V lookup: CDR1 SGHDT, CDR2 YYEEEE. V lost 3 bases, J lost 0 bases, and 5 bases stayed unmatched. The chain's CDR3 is CASSSMTSGSTDTQYF. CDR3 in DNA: TGTGCCAGCAGCTCCATGACTAGCGGAAGCACAGATACGCAGTATTTT.

The CDR3 sequence: CASSPSAGNTIYF. DNA of the CDR3: TGCGCCAGCAGCCCGTCAGCCGGAAACACCATATATTTT. The V call is TRBV5-1, the J call TRBJ1-3; no firm D call. The CDR3 covers 13 residues. Germline assignment: CDR1 SGHRS and CDR2 YFSETQ. Trimming removed 4 bases at V and 4 bases at J, with 9 bases between.

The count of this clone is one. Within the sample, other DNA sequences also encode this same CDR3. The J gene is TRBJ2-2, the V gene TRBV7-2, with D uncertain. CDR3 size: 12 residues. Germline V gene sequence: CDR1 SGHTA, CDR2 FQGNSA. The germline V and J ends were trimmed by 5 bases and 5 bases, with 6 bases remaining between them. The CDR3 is CASSRGTGELFF. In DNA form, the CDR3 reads TGTGCCAGCAGCCGTGGGACCGGGGAGCTGTTTTTT.

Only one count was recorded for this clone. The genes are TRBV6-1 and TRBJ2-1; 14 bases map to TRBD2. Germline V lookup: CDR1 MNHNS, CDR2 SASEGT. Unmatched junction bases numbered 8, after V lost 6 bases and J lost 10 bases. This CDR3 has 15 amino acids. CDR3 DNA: TGTGCCAGCAGGGCCGGGACTAGCGGGAGTTGGGAGCAGTTCTTC. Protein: CASRAGTSGSWEQFF.

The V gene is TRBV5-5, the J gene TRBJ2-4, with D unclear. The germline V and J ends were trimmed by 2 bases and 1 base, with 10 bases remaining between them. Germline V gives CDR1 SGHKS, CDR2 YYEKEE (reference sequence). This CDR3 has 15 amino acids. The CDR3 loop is CASSLFGEAKNIQYF. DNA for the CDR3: TGTGCCAGCAGCTTATTTGGCGAGGCCAAAAACATTCAGTACTTC.

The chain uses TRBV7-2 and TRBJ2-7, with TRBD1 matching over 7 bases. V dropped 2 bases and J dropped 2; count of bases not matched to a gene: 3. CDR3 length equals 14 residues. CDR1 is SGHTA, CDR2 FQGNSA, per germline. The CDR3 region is CASSLFGTAYEQYF. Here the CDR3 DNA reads TGTGCCAGCAGCTTATTTGGGACAGCCTACGAGCAGTACTTC.

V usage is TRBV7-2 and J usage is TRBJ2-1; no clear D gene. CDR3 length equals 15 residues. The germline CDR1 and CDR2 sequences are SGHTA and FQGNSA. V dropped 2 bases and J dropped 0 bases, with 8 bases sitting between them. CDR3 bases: TGTGCCAGCAGCTTATATGCGTACTCCTACAATGAGCAGTTCTTC. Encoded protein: CASSLYAYSYNEQFF.

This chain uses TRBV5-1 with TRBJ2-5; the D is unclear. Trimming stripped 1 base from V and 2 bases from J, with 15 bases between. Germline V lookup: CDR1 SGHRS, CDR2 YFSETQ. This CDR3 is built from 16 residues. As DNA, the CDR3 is TGCGCCAGCAGCTTGTACCCCGGCAACCTACAAGAGACCCAGTACTTC. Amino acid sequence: CASSLYPGNLQETQYF.

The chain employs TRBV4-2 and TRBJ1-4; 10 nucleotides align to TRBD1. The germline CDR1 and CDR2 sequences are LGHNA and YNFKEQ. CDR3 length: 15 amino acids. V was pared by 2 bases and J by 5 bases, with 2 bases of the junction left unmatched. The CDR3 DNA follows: TGTGCCAGCAGCCAACTGACAGGGGGCAATGAAAAACTGTTTTTT. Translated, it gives CASSQLTGGNEKLFF.

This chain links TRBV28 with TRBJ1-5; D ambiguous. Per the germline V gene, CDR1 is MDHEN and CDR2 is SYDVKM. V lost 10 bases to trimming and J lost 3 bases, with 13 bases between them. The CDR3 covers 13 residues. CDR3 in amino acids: CANSGPTNQPQHF. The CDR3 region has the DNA TGTGCCAACTCAGGACCGACCAATCAGCCCCAGCATTTT.

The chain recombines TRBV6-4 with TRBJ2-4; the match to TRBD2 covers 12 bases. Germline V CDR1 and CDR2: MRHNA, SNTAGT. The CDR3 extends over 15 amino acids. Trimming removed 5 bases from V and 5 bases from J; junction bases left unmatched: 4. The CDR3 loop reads CASSLAGGPENIQYF. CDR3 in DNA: TGTGCCAGCAGTCTAGCGGGAGGGCCCGAAAACATTCAGTACTTC.

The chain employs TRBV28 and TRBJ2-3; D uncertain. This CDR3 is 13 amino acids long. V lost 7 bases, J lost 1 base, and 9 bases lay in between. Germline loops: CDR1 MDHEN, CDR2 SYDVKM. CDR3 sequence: CASTPGGTDTQYF. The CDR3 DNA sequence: TGTGCCAGCACCCCCGGAGGCACAGATACGCAGTATTTT.

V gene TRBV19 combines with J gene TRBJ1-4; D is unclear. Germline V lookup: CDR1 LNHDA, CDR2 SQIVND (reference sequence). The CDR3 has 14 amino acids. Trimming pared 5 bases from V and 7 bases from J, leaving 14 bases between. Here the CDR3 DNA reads TGTGCCAGTAGTCTCCAGGTGGTTAGTGAAAAACTGTTTTTT. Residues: CASSLQVVSEKLFF.

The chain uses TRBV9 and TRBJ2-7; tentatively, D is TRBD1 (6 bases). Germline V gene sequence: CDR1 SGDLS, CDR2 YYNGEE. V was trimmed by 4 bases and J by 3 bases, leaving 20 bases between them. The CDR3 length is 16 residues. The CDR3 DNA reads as TGTGCCAGCAGCTCTCGCCCACTCAAGGGGGTCTACGAGCAGTACTTC. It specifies CASSSRPLKGVYEQYF.

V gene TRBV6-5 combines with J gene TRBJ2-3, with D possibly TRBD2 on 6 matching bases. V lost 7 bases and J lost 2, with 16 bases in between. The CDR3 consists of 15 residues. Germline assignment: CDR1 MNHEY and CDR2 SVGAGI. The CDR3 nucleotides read TGTGCCAGCACCCCGGGGGTAGCGTACACAGATACGCAGTATTTT. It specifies CASTPGVAYTDTQYF.

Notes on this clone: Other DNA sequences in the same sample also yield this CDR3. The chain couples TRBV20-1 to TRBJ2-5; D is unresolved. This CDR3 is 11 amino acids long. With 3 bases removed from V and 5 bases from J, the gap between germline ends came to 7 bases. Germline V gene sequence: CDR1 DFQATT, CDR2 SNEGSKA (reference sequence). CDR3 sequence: CSASLEETQYF. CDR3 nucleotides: TGCAGTGCTAGTTTGGAGGAGACCCAGTACTTC.

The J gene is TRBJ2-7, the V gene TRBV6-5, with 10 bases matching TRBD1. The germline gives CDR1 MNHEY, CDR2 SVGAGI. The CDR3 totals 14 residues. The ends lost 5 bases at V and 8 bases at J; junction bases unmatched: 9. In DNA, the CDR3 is TGTGCCAGCAGTCGACGGGACAGGGGTGACAAGCAGTACTTC. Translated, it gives CASSRRDRGDKQYF.

The CDR3 loop reads CASSLGGPAGYTF. CDR3 nucleotide sequence: TGCGCCAGCAGCTTAGGGGGTCCCGCGGGCTACACCTTC. The gene calls are TRBV5-1 and TRBJ1-2; possibly TRBD1 for D (6 bases). V gave up 2 bases and J gave up 8 bases, with 13 bases separating them. The CDR3 is 13 amino acids. In germline, CDR1 is SGHRS, CDR2 YFSETQ.

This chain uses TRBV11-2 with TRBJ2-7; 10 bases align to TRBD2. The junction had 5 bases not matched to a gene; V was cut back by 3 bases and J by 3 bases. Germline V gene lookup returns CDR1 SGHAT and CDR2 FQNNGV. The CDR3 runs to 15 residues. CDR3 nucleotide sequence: TGTGCCAGCAGCTTGCTAGCGGGAGTGGGCTACGAGCAGTACTTC. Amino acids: CASSLLAGVGYEQYF. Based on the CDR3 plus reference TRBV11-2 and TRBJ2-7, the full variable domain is EAGVAQSPRYKIIEKRQSVAFWCNPISGHATLYWYQQILGQGPKLLIQFQNNGVVDDSQLPKDRFSAERLKGVDSTLKIQPAKLEDSAVYLCASSLLAGVGYEQYFGPGTRLTVT.

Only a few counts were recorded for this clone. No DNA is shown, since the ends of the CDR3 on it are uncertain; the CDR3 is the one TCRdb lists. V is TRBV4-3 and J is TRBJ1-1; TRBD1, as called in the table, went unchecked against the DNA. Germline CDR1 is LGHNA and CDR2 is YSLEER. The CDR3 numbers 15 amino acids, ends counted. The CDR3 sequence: CASSQGGWGLGNMFF.

Written as DNA, the CDR3 is TGTGCCACCGGGACGGAGAACACTGAAGCTTTCTTT. It translates to CATGTENTEAFF. The chain employs TRBV9 and TRBJ1-1; a weak D match, TRBD1 (5 bases). The germline V and J ends were trimmed by 9 bases and 1 base, with 10 bases remaining between them. The CDR3 contains 12 residues. The germline V gene has CDR1 SGDLS and CDR2 YYNGEE.

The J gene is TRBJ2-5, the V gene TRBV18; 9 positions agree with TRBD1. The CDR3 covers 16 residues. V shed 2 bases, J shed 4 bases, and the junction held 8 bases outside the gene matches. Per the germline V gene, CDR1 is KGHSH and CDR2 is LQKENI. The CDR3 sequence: CASSPSLNRGRETQYF. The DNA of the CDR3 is TGTGCCAGCTCACCATCCCTTAACAGGGGGCGAGAGACCCAGTACTTC.

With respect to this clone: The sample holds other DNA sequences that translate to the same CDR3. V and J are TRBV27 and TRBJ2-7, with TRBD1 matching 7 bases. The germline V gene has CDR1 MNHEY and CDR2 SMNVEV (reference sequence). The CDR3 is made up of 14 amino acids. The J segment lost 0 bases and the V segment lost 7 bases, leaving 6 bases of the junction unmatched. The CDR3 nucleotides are TGTGCCAGCACCCGAGACAGGGACTCCTACGAGCAGTACTTC. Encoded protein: CASTRDRDSYEQYF.